The sequence of this TCR beta chain was determined in a study of cytomegalovirus exposure and HLA in healthy donors. The primer mix had 60 Vbeta and 13 Jbeta primers. Sequencing was performed with immunoSEQ multiplex PCR; in TCRdb, only in-frame clones are kept and a portion is missing. The repertoire holds about 200,000 clones, with about 80% as singletons. The CDR3 runs to 15 residues. Germline values: CDR1 MNHNS, CDR2 SASEGT. V was clipped by 8 bases and J by 5 bases; unmatched bases: 10. The study, taken as a whole, reports: According to a later analysis, donors in an Asian-associated ancestry cluster reportedly had fewer N-insertions than the roughly 670-donor mean.

This clone was seen only a few times. Its antigen is still unknown. The chain combines TRBV6-1 with TRBJ1-2; 11 bases are a match to TRBD1. This clonotype was obtained from a woman under 40 in good health and CMV-seropositive. Material: PBMCs. CDR3 loop: CASVIGQGAGYGYTF. The CDR3 nucleotides are TGTGCCAGCGTCATTGGACAGGGGGCTGGTTATGGCTACACCTTC.